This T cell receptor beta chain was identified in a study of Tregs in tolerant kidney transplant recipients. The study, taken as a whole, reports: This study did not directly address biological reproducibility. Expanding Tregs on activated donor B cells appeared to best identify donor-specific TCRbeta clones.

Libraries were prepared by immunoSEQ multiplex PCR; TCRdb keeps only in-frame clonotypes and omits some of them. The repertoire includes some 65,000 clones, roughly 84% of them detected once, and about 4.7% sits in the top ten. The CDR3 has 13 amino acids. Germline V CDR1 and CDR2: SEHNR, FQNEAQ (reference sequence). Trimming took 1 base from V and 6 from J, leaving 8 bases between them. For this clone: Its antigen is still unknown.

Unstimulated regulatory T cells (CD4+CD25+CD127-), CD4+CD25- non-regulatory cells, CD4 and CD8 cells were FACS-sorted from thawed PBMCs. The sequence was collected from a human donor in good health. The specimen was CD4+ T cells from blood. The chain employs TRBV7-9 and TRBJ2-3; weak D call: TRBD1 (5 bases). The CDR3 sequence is CASSLGGADTQYF. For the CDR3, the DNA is TGTGCCAGCAGCTTAGGGGGCGCGGATACGCAGTATTTT.